Listed below are T cell receptor beta chains from one sample, sequenced in a study of blood T cell repertoires in COVID-19. Measured with immunoSEQ multiplex PCR; TCRdb has only the in-frame clones, and not every one. The sample yields tens of thousands of clones, roughly nine tenths seen once. The sequenced material came from peripheral blood. The receptors stem from a male donor with acute or convalescent COVID-19. CDR3s include the opening cysteine and the closing phenylalanine or tryptophan. The D gene is left open where the match is weak. Some rows have no size entry. The others give once, few or many, or a class for an expanded clone.

cdr3_length: 16
j_call: TRBJ2-2
v_call: TRBV11-3
clone_size: -
d_call: TRBD2
cdr3_nt: TGTGCCAGCAGCTTAAATAGCGGGGGGTTCACCGGGGAGCTGTTTTTT
cdr3_aa: CASSLNSGGFTGELFF

cdr3_length: 14
j_call: TRBJ1-4
v_call: TRBV27
clone_size: -
d_call: -
cdr3_nt: TGTGCCAGCAGTTTATCGATCGCAGGTGAAAAACTGTTTTTT
cdr3_aa: CASSLSIAGEKLFF

cdr3_length: 14
j_call: TRBJ2-1
v_call: TRBV11-3
clone_size: -
d_call: TRBD1
cdr3_nt: TGTGCCAGCAGCCGGCGGACAGGGGACAATGAGCAGTTCTTC
cdr3_aa: CASSRRTGDNEQFF

cdr3_length: 19
j_call: TRBJ1-5
v_call: TRBV5-7
clone_size: -
d_call: TRBD1
cdr3_nt: TGTGCCAGCAGCTTGTTTGGGACAGGGGCCAATTATAGCAATCAGCCCCAGCATTTT
cdr3_aa: CASSLFGTGANYSNQPQHF

cdr3_length: 17
j_call: TRBJ1-5
v_call: TRBV21-1
clone_size: -
d_call: -
cdr3_nt: TGTGCCAGCAGCAAAGCATGTCGGACAGGGGGCACTCAGCCCCAGCATTTT
cdr3_aa: CASSKACRTGGTQPQHF

cdr3_length: 16
j_call: TRBJ2-5
v_call: TRBV5-1
clone_size: -
d_call: TRBD1
cdr3_nt: TGCGCCAGCAGCTTAGCCCCCTTACAGGGGGCCGAGACCCAGTACTTC
cdr3_aa: CASSLAPLQGAETQYF

cdr3_length: 17
j_call: TRBJ1-6
v_call: TRBV7-2
clone_size: -
d_call: -
cdr3_nt: TGTGCCAGCAGCTTAGCCCACAGAACCTCCTATAATTCACCCCTCCACTTT
cdr3_aa: CASSLAHRTSYNSPLHF

cdr3_length: 15
j_call: TRBJ2-3
v_call: TRBV7-8
clone_size: -
d_call: TRBD1
cdr3_nt: TGTGCCAGCAGCTCACAGGGGGCTAACACAGATACGCAGTATTTT
cdr3_aa: CASSSQGANTDTQYF

cdr3_length: 15
j_call: TRBJ2-3
v_call: TRBV3-1/TRBV3-2
clone_size: -
d_call: -
cdr3_nt: TGTGCCAGCAGCCAAGGCCCAGCGGCCTGGGATACGCAGTATTTT
cdr3_aa: CASSQGPAAWDTQYF

cdr3_length: 14
j_call: TRBJ1-1
v_call: TRBV2
clone_size: -
d_call: -
cdr3_nt: TGTGCCAGCAGCCAACGACAGGAGAACACTGAAGCTTTCTTT
cdr3_aa: CASSQRQENTEAFF

cdr3_length: 14
j_call: TRBJ2-3
v_call: TRBV5-5
clone_size: -
d_call: TRBD1
cdr3_nt: TGTGCCAGCAGCGGGACAGGGGATACAGATACGCAGTATTTT
cdr3_aa: CASSGTGDTDTQYF

cdr3_length: 15
j_call: TRBJ2-3
v_call: TRBV6-5
clone_size: -
d_call: -
cdr3_nt: TGTGCCAGCAGTCGGGGCAGGGGTAGCACAGATACGCAGTATTTT
cdr3_aa: CASSRGRGSTDTQYF

cdr3_length: 13
j_call: TRBJ1-1
v_call: TRBV11-3
clone_size: -
d_call: TRBD1
cdr3_nt: TGTGCCAGCAGCTTAGACAGGGGGACTGAAGCTTTCTTT
cdr3_aa: CASSLDRGTEAFF

cdr3_length: 15
j_call: TRBJ1-4
v_call: TRBV5-1
clone_size: -
d_call: -
cdr3_nt: TGCGCCAGCAGCTTGGCCGGGACATCAAATGAAAAACTGTTTTTT
cdr3_aa: CASSLAGTSNEKLFF

cdr3_length: 13
j_call: TRBJ2-1
v_call: TRBV30
clone_size: -
d_call: TRBD2
cdr3_nt: TGTGCCTGGCGGACTAGCGGGGTAAATGAGCAGTTCTTC
cdr3_aa: CAWRTSGVNEQFF

cdr3_length: 17
j_call: TRBJ2-2
v_call: TRBV7-9
clone_size: -
d_call: -
cdr3_nt: TGTGCCAGCAGCTCAACAGGGTCATCTGCGAACACCGGGGAGCTGTTTTTT
cdr3_aa: CASSSTGSSANTGELFF

cdr3_length: 12
j_call: TRBJ2-7
v_call: TRBV14
clone_size: few
d_call: -
cdr3_nt: TGTGCCAGCAGCCATAGGGGGAGCGAGCAGTACTTC
cdr3_aa: CASSHRGSEQYF

cdr3_length: 13
j_call: TRBJ1-2
v_call: TRBV6-5
clone_size: -
d_call: -
cdr3_nt: TGTGCCAGCAGTTTATCCTCTAACTATGGCTACACCTTC
cdr3_aa: CASSLSSNYGYTF

cdr3_length: 14
j_call: TRBJ1-3
v_call: TRBV6-5
clone_size: -
d_call: -
cdr3_nt: TGTGCCAGCAGTTACTCCGAAGGGCGGGACACCATATATTTT
cdr3_aa: CASSYSEGRDTIYF

cdr3_length: 13
j_call: TRBJ1-2
v_call: TRBV14
clone_size: -
d_call: -
cdr3_nt: TGTGCCAGCAGCCAAAACCAGGGAAATGGCTACACCTTC
cdr3_aa: CASSQNQGNGYTF

cdr3_length: 14
j_call: TRBJ1-2
v_call: TRBV6-4
clone_size: -
d_call: TRBD1
cdr3_nt: TGTGCCAGCAGTCGGACAGGTTCTAACTATGGCTACACCTTC
cdr3_aa: CASSRTGSNYGYTF

cdr3_length: 15
j_call: TRBJ2-1
v_call: TRBV7-8
clone_size: -
d_call: -
cdr3_nt: TGTGCCAGCAGCTTAGCCATTTCCAACTACAATGAGCAGTTCTTC
cdr3_aa: CASSLAISNYNEQFF

cdr3_length: 14
j_call: TRBJ1-4
v_call: TRBV19
clone_size: -
d_call: TRBD1
cdr3_nt: TGTGCCAGTGGAACGACAGGGTCGAATGAAAAACTGTTTTTT
cdr3_aa: CASGTTGSNEKLFF

cdr3_length: 13
j_call: TRBJ1-2
v_call: TRBV6-1
clone_size: -
d_call: TRBD1
cdr3_nt: TGTGCCAGCAGTGACGGGACAGACTATGGCTACACCTTC
cdr3_aa: CASSDGTDYGYTF

cdr3_length: 15
j_call: TRBJ1-3
v_call: TRBV18
clone_size: -
d_call: TRBD1
cdr3_nt: TGTGCCAGCTCACCTCAGGGGGCCGGAGGAAACACCATATATTTT
cdr3_aa: CASSPQGAGGNTIYF

cdr3_length: 17
j_call: TRBJ2-1
v_call: TRBV2
clone_size: -
d_call: TRBD2
cdr3_nt: TGTGCCAGCAGGCAACCCGGACTAGCGGACGCCTACAATGAGCAGTTCTTC
cdr3_aa: CASRQPGLADAYNEQFF